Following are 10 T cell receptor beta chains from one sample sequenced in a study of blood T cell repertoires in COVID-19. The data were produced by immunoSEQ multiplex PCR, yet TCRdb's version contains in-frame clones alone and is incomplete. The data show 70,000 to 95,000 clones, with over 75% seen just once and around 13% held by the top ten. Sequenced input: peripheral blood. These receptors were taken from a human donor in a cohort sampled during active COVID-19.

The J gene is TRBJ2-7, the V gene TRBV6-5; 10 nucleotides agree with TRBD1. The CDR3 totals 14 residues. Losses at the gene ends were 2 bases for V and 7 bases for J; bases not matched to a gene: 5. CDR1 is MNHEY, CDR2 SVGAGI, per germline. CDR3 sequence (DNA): TGTGCCAGCAGTTACCAGACAGGGGGCTTTGAGCAGTACTTC. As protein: CASSYQTGGFEQYF.

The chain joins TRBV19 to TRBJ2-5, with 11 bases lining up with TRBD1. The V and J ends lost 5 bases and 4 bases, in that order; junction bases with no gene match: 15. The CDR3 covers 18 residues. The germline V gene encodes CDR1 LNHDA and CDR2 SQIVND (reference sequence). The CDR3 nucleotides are TGTGCCAGTAGTTTCTTCCCGGACAGGGGGCCACCGGGAGAGACCCAGTACTTC. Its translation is CASSFFPDRGPPGETQYF.

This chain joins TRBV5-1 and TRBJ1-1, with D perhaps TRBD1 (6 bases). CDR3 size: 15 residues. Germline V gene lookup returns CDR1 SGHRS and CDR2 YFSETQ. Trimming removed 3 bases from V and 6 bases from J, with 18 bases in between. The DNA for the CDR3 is TGCGCCAGCAGCTCCAATAATCAGGGGAGCGCTGAAGCTTTCTTT. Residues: CASSSNNQGSAEAFF.

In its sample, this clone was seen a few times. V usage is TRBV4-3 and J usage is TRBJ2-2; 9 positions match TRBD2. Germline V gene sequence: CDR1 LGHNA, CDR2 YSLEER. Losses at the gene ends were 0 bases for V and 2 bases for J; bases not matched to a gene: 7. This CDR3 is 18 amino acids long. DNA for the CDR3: TGCGCCAGCAGCCAAGAGCTAGCGGGGCCGATAAACACCGGGGAGCTGTTTTTT. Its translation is CASSQELAGPINTGELFF.

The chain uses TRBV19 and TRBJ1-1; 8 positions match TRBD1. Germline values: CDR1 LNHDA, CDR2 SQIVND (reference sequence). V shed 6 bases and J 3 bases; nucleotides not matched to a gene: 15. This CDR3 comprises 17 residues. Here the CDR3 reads CASRTGQEYFGDTEAFF. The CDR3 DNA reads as TGTGCCAGTAGAACGGGACAGGAATACTTTGGGGACACTGAAGCTTTCTTT. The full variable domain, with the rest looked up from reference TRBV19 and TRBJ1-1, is DGGITQSPKYLFRKEGQNVTLSCEQNLNHDAMYWYRQDPGQGLRLIYYSQIVNDFQKGDIAEGYSVSREKKESFPLTVTSAQKNPTAFYLCASRTGQEYFGDTEAFFGQGTRLTVV.

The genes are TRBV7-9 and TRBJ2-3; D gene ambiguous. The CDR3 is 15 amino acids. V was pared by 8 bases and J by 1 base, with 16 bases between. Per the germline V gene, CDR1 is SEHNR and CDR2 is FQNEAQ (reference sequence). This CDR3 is CASARAGRGTDTQYF. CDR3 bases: TGTGCCAGCGCACGAGCTGGGCGCGGCACAGATACGCAGTATTTT.

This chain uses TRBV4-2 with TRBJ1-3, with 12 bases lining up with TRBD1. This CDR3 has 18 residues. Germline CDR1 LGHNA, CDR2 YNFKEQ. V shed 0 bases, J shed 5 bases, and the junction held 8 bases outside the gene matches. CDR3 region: CASSQDLRDRGRRNTIYF. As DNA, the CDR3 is TGTGCCAGCAGCCAAGATTTGCGGGACAGGGGGCGAAGAAACACCATATATTTT.

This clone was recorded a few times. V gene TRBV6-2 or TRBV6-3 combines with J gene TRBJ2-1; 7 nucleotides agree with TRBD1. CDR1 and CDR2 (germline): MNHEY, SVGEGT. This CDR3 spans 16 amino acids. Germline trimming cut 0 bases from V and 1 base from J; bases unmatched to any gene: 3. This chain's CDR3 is CASSYSRTGSYNEQFF. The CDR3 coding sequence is TGTGCCAGCAGTTACTCACGGACAGGATCCTACAATGAGCAGTTCTTC.

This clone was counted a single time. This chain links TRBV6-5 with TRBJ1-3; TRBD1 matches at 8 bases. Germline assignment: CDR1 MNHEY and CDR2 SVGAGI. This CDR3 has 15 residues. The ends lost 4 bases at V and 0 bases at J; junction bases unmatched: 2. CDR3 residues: CASSSGGPSGNTIYF. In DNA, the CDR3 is TGTGCCAGCAGTTCAGGGGGCCCCTCTGGAAACACCATATATTTT.

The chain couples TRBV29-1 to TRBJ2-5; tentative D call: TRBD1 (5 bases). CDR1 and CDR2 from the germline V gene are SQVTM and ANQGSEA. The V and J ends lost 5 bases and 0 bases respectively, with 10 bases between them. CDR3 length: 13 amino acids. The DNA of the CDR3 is TGCAGCGTTCTTGACAGTTACCAAGAGACCCAGTACTTC. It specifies CSVLDSYQETQYF.